This is a list of T cell receptor beta chains from one sample in a study of T cell repertoires in cytomegalovirus infection. TCRdb reprocessed the reads with MiXCR, giving one entry per CDR3 protein. Here the sample spans a few hundred thousand distinct CDR3 sequences, over 15% being singletons. The sequenced material came from CD8+ T cells from PBMCs. Every receptor here comes from a human donor in good health (CMV status not recorded). Some clones in this sample may be carry-over from other donors' samples. CDR3s include the opening cysteine and the closing phenylalanine or tryptophan.

J gene	V gene	CDR3 protein
TRBJ2-1	TRBV6-5	CASSYAGNNEQFF
TRBJ2-5	TRBV29-1	CSVERADRPVAETQYF
TRBJ2-7	TRBV13	CASSSGILSSYEQYF
TRBJ1-1	TRBV12-3/TRBV12-4	CASSRGWLNTEAFF
TRBJ1-1	TRBV3-1	CASSQGGHRDAGLNTEAFF
TRBJ2-7	TRBV7-9	CASSAPGQGTPYEQYF
TRBJ1-1	TRBV9	CASSATDRGAEAFF
TRBJ2-1	TRBV7-2	CASSSPTSGIYNEQFF
TRBJ2-3	TRBV28	CASRNRDPTDTQYF
TRBJ1-1	TRBV4-3	CASSLFWGLTEAFF
TRBJ2-3	TRBV12-3/TRBV12-4	CASTGGDTDTQYF
TRBJ2-1	TRBV28	CASSPRVRDLPYNEQFF
TRBJ2-1	TRBV7-2	CASDGGAYNEQFF
TRBJ1-2	TRBV12-3/TRBV12-4	CASTLILGGGYTF
TRBJ2-7	TRBV7-8	CASSLARPGQGSKSYEQYF
TRBJ2-7	TRBV9	CASSVTPGDSYEQYF
TRBJ2-2	TRBV12-5	CASGLARTGASNTGELFF
TRBJ2-3	TRBV4-1	CASSQEGGLRTSRDTQYF
TRBJ1-4	TRBV12-3/TRBV12-4	CASSENPGQLNEKLFF
TRBJ1-1	TRBV7-9	CASSLSDRPETLGTEAFF
TRBJ1-5	TRBV6-2/TRBV6-3	CASSRGTSDQPQHF
TRBJ2-7	TRBV29-1	CSVTRSGVSYEQYF